This T cell receptor beta chain was captured in a study of human T cells and chemical hapten exposure. Comment on this clonotype: This may stem from a read error, because a much larger clone lies one nucleotide away.

The CDR3 is made up of 14 amino acids. Authors' processing steps: Counting gave a median of around 96,000 TCRs per sample, with values ranging from about 20,000 to 750,000. TCRdb re-derived calls from the 5' RACE reads in MiXCR, one entry per CDR3 protein. These V and J calls rely on TCRdb rather than the paper's analysis. The sample consists of roughly 81,000 distinct CDR3 sequences, approximately 8% of them appearing once. Sequencing started from total RNA isolated from unfractionated whole blood. This clonotype was obtained from a male donor in good health. The rearrangement joins TRBV12-3 or TRBV12-4 to TRBJ2-5; D is ambiguous. TRBJ2-1 explains the end of the DNA better; the J call may be wrong. This CDR3 reads CASSPTGPEETQFF. Written as DNA, the CDR3 is TGTGCCAGCAGTCCCACCGGTCCGGAAGAGACCCAGTTCTTC.